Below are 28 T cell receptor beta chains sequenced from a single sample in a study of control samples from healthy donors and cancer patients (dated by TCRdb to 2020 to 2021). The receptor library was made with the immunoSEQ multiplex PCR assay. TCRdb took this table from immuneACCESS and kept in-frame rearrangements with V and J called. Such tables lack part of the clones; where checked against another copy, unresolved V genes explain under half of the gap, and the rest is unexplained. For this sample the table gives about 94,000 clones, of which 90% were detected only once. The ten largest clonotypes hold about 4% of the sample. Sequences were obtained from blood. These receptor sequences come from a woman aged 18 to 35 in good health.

The CDR3 bases are TGTGCCAGCAGCTTAGGTCAGGGAAGTGGCTACACCTTC. The encoded protein is CASSLGQGSGYTF. V gene TRBV7-6 combines with J gene TRBJ1-2; D possibly corresponds to TRBD1 (5 bases). V lost 1 base to trimming and J lost 7 bases, with 10 bases between them. The CDR3 runs 13 residues. Germline CDR1 reads SGHVS; CDR2 reads FNYEAQ.

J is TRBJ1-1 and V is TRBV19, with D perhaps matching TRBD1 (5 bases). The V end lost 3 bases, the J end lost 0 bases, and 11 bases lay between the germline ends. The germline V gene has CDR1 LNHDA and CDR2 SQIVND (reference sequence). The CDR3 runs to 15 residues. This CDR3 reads CASSISPGLNTEAFF. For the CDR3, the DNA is TGTGCCAGTAGTATTTCGCCAGGGTTGAACACTGAAGCTTTCTTT.

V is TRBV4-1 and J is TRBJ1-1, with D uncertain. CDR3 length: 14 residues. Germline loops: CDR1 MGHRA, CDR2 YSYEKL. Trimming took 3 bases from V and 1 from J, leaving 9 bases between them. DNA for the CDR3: TGCGCCAGCAGCCAGGGGTTTGGGAACACTGAAGCTTTCTTT. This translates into CASSQGFGNTEAFF.

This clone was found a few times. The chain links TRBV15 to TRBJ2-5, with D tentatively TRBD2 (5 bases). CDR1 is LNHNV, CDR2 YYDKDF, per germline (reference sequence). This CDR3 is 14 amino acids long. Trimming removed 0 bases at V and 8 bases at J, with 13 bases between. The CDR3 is CATSRDKGARTQYF. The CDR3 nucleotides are TGTGCCACCAGCAGAGATAAGGGAGCAAGAACCCAGTACTTC.

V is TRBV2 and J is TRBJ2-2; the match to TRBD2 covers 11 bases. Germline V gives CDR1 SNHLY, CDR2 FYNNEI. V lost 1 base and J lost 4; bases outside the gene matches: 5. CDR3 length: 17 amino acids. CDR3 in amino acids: CASSEVAGGIPTGELFF. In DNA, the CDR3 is TGTGCCAGCAGTGAAGTAGCGGGGGGGATTCCCACCGGGGAGCTGTTTTTT.

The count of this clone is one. The CDR3 DNA is TGTGCCACCAGCAGCGAGGGGTCAGACAGCGAGCAGTACTTC. As protein: CATSSEGSDSEQYF. V gene TRBV15 combines with J gene TRBJ2-7; D is possibly TRBD1 or TRBD2 (5 bases each). Deletions cut 3 bases from V and 6 bases from J, with 15 bases between. From germline, CDR1 is LNHNV and CDR2 YYDKDF (reference sequence). The CDR3 has 14 amino acids.

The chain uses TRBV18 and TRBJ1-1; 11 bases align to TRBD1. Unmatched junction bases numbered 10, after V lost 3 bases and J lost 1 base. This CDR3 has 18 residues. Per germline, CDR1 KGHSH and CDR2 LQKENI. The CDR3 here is CASSPTDRGQRRNTEAFF. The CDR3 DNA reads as TGTGCCAGCTCACCGACGGACAGGGGGCAGAGAAGGAACACTGAAGCTTTCTTT.

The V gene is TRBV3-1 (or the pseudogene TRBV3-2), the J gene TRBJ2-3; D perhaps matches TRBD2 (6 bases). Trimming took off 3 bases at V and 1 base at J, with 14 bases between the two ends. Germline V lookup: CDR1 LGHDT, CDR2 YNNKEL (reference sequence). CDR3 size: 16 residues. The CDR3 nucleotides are TGTGCCAGCAGCCAGATGGGGTCGGGGGGCACAGATACGCAGTATTTT. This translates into CASSQMGSGGTDTQYF.

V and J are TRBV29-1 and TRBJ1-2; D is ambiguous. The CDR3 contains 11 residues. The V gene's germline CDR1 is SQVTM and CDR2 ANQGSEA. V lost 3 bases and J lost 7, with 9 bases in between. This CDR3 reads CSVEQAGGYTF. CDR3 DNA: TGCAGCGTTGAGCAGGCAGGTGGCTACACCTTC.

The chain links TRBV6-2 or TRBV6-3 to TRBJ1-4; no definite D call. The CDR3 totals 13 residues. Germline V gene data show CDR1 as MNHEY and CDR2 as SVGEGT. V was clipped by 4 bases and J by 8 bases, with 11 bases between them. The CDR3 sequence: CASSSGSSEKLFF. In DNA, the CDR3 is TGTGCCAGCAGTTCCGGAAGCAGCGAAAAACTGTTTTTT.

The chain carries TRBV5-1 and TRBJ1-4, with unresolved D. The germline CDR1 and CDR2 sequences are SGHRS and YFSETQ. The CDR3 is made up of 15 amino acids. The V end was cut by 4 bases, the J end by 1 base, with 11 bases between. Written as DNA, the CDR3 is TGCGCCAGCAGCCCCGGAACTGAAACTAATGAAAAACTGTTTTTT. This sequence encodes CASSPGTETNEKLFF.

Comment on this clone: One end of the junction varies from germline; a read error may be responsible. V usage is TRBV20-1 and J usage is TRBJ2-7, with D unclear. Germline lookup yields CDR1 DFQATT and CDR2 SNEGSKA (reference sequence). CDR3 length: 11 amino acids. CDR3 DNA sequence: TGCAGTGCTAGAGGACCCACCTCGGACGTCTTC. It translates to CSARGPTSDVF.

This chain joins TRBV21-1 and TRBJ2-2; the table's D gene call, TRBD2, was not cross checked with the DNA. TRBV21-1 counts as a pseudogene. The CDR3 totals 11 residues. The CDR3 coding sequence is TGTGCCGGAAAGGCGGTCGGGGAGCTGTTTTTT. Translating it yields CAGKAVGELFF.

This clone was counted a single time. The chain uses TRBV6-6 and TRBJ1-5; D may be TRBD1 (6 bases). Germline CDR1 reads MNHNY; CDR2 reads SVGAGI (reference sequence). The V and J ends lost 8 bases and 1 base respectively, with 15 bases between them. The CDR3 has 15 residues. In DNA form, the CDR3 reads TGTGCCAGCCTTTCTGGGACAAAGAGCAATCAGCCCCAGCATTTT. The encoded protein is CASLSGTKSNQPQHF.

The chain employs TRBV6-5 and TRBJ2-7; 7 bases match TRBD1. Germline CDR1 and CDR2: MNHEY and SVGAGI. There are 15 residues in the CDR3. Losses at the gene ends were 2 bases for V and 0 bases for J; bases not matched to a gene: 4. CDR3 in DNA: TGTGCCAGCAGTTACGACAGGGTCCTCTCCTACGAGCAGTACTTC. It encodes CASSYDRVLSYEQYF.

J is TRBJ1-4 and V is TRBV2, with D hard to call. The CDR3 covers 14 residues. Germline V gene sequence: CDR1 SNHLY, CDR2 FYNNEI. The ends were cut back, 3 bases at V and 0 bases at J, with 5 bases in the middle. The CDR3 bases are TGTGCCAGCAGTGATCTCACAACTAATGAAAAACTGTTTTTT. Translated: CASSDLTTNEKLFF.

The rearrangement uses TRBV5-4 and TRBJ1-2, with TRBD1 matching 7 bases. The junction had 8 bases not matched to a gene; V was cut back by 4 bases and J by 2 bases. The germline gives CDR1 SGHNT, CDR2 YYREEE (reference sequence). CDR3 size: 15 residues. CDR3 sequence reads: CASSRQDRANYGYTF. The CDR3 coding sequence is TGTGCCAGCAGCCGACAAGACAGGGCCAACTATGGCTACACCTTC.

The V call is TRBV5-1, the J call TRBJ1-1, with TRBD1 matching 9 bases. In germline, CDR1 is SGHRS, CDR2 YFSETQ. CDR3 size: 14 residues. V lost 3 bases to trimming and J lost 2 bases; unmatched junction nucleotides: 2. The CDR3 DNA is TGCGCCAGCAGCTCGACAGGGGGAAACACTGAAGCTTTCTTT. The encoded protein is CASSSTGGNTEAFF.

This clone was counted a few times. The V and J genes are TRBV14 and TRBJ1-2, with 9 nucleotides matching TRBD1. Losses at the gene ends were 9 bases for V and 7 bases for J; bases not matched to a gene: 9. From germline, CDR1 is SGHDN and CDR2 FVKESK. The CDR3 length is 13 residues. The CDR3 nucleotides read TGTGCCAGTGCCCCGGACAGGGGAGGTGGCTACACCTTC. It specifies CASAPDRGGGYTF. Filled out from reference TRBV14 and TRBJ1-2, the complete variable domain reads EAGVTQFPSHSVIEKGQTVTLRCDPISGHDNLYWYRRVMGKEIKFLLHFVKESKQDESGMPNNRFLAERTGGTYSTLKVQPAELEDSGVYFCASAPDRGGGYTFGSGTRLTVV.

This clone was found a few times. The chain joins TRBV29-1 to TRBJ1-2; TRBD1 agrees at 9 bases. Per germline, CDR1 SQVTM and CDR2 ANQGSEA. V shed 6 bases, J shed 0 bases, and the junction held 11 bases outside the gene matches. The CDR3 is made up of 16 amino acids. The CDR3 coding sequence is TGCAGCGTCGCGGTGGGGACAGGGAGAACTAACTATGGCTACACCTTC. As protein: CSVAVGTGRTNYGYTF.

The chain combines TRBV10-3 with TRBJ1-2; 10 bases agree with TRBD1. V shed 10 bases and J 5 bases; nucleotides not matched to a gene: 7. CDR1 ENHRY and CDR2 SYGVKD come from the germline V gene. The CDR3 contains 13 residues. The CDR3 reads CATATGGEYGYTF. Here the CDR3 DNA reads TGTGCCACGGCGACAGGGGGCGAATATGGCTACACCTTC.

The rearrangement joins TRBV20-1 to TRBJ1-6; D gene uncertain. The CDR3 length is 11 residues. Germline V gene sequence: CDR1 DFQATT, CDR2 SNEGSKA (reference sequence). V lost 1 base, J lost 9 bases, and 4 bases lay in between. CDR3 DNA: TGCAGTGCTAGAGTTCCTTCACCCCTCCACTTT. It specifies CSARVPSPLHF.

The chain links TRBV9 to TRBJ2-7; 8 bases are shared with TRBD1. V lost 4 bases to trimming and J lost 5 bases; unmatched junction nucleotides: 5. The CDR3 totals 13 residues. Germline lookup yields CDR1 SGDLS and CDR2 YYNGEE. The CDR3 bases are TGTGCCAGCAGCCCGGACAGGGAAAACGAGCAGTACTTC. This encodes CASSPDRENEQYF.

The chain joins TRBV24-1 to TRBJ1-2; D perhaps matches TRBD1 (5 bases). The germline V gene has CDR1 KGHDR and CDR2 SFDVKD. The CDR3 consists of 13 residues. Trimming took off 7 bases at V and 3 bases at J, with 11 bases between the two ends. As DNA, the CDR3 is TGTGCCACCAGCCGGGACGGGTACTATGGCTACACCTTC. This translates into CATSRDGYYGYTF.

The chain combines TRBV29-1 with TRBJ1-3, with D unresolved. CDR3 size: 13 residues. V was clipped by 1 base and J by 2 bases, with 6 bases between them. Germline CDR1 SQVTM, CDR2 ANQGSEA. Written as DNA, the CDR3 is TGCAGCGTTGAAGTAGGGCCTGGAAACACCATATATTTT. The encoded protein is CSVEVGPGNTIYF.

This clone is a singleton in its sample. The chain's CDR3 is CASIPGQNPRGYTF. The CDR3 region has the DNA TGTGCCAGTATCCCCGGACAGAACCCACGAGGCTACACCTTC. This chain uses TRBV19 with TRBJ1-2, with D perhaps matching TRBD1 (6 bases). CDR1 and CDR2 (germline): LNHDA, SQIVND (reference sequence). The CDR3 extends over 14 amino acids. Trimming removed 7 bases at V and 8 bases at J, with 20 bases between.

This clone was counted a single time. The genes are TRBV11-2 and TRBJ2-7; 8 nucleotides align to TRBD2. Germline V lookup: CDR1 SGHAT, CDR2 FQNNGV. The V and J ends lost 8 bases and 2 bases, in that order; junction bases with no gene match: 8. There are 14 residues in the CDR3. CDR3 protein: CASRRASGPYEQYF. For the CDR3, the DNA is TGTGCCAGCCGGCGGGCTAGCGGGCCCTACGAGCAGTACTTC.

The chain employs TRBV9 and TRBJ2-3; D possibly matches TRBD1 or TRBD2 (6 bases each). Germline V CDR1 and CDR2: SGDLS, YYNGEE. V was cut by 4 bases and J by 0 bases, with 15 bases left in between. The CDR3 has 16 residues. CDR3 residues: CASSIVGGGSTDTQYF. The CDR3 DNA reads TGTGCCAGCAGCATCGTCGGGGGCGGAAGCACAGATACGCAGTATTTT.